One and the same sample provided the 22 T cell receptor beta chains below, sequenced in a study of patients and donors after allogeneic stem cell transplantation. TCRdb re-derived calls from the RT-PCR reads in MiXCR, one entry per CDR3 protein. The sample has 150,000 or so distinct CDR3 sequences; 24% are singletons. The sequencing input was blood, either unsorted or a sorted T cell fraction (not recorded which). The receptors stem from a human donor who was either an allogeneic HSCT recipient or a stem cell or donor lymphocyte infusion donor (not recorded which). It is not recorded whose cells these are; they may come from a transplant donor.

The rearrangement links TRBV7-3 to TRBJ2-2, with D hard to call. Trimming took 6 bases from V and 9 from J, leaving 17 bases between them. CDR1 is SGHTA and CDR2 is FQGTGA in the germline V gene. This CDR3 has 14 amino acids. The CDR3 sequence: CASSAPPRVWELFF. For the CDR3, the DNA is TGTGCCAGCAGTGCCCCCCCTAGAGTATGGGAGCTGTTTTTT.

The rearrangement links TRBV20-1 to TRBJ1-5, with 7 bases identical to TRBD1. From germline, CDR1 is DFQATT and CDR2 SNEGSKA (reference sequence). The junction had 10 bases not matched to a gene; V was cut back by 3 bases and J by 5 bases. The CDR3 length is 15 residues. The CDR3 bases are TGCAGTGCTAGGAGGGGGCCAGAAGGCGATCAGCCCCAGCATTTT. Encoded protein: CSARRGPEGDQPQHF.

This clonotype occurred a few times. The chain joins TRBV20-1 to TRBJ2-1; a weak D match, TRBD2 (6 bases). CDR3 length: 13 amino acids. In germline, CDR1 is DFQATT, CDR2 SNEGSKA (reference sequence). V was shortened by 4 bases and J by 8 bases, with 15 bases between the two germline ends. The chain's CDR3 is CSANWDSFDEQFF. The CDR3 bases are TGCAGTGCTAATTGGGACTCTTTCGATGAGCAGTTCTTC.

Only one count was recorded for this clonotype. V gene TRBV7-6 combines with J gene TRBJ1-1; TRBD1 matches 7 bases. The CDR3 extends over 15 amino acids. The J segment lost 7 bases and the V segment lost 0 bases, leaving 8 bases of the junction unmatched. Germline CDR1 is SGHVS and CDR2 is FNYEAQ. Written as DNA, the CDR3 is TGTGCCAGCAGCTTAGCGCCAGGGGGTTCAAATGAAGCTTTCTTT. Its protein is CASSLAPGGSNEAFF.

The chain joins TRBV7-9 to TRBJ2-5; 9 bases are a match to TRBD1. The CDR3 extends over 14 amino acids. Per germline, CDR1 SEHNR and CDR2 FQNEAQ (reference sequence). Losses at the gene ends were 3 bases for V and 4 bases for J; bases not matched to a gene: 3. The CDR3 nucleotides are TGTGCCAGCAGCTTTACAGGGGGCAGAGAGACCCAGTACTTC. This sequence encodes CASSFTGGRETQYF.

V is TRBV4-3 and J is TRBJ2-7; the D is unclear. The CDR3 runs 16 residues. Germline assignment: CDR1 LGHNA and CDR2 YSLEER. The germline V and J ends were trimmed by 3 bases and 5 bases, with 20 bases remaining between them. The CDR3 region is CASSQEWLITAHEQYF. As DNA, the CDR3 is TGCGCCAGCAGCCAGGAATGGCTTATTACGGCCCACGAGCAGTACTTC.

This chain connects TRBV6-5 to TRBJ2-1, with 12 nucleotides matching TRBD2. This CDR3 is built from 16 residues. V lost 0 bases and J lost 9; bases outside the gene matches: 6. Germline loops: CDR1 MNHEY, CDR2 SVGAGI. The CDR3: CASSYSASGRAGEQFF. The CDR3 region has the DNA TGTGCCAGCAGTTACTCCGCTAGCGGGAGGGCCGGTGAGCAGTTCTTC.

This clonotype was counted between two and nine times. This chain joins TRBV6-5 and TRBJ2-1; TRBD2 aligns across 10 bases. This CDR3 spans 13 amino acids. Germline assignment: CDR1 MNHEY and CDR2 SVGAGI. V gave up 10 bases and J gave up 6 bases; unmatched junction bases: 6. The CDR3 here is CAIGERGGNEQFF. CDR3 nucleotides: TGTGCCATCGGAGAGCGGGGGGGCAATGAGCAGTTCTTC.

This clonotype showed up just a few times. This chain connects TRBV11-2 to TRBJ2-3; 7 bases fit TRBD2. CDR3 length: 13 residues. CDR1 and CDR2 (germline): SGHAT, FQNNGV. V dropped 5 bases and J dropped 4; count of bases not matched to a gene: 3. The CDR3 nucleotides read TGTGCCAGCAGCATAAGCGGGGCAGATACGCAGTATTTT. Protein: CASSISGADTQYF.

This clonotype was observed a handful of times. The chain combines TRBV19 with TRBJ1-5, with D perhaps TRBD1 (6 bases). CDR1 is LNHDA, CDR2 SQIVND, per germline (reference sequence). The CDR3 covers 14 residues. CDR3 residues: CASSRRDKNQPQHF. Here the CDR3 DNA reads TGTGCATCCTCAAGGCGGGACAAGAATCAGCCCCAGCATTTT.

J is TRBJ2-7 and V is TRBV7-2; D gene unclear. The V end was cut by 4 bases, the J end by 3 bases, with 4 bases between. This CDR3 has 11 amino acids. CDR1 and CDR2 (germline): SGHTA, FQGNSA. The CDR3 DNA reads TGTGCCAGCAGCTCGCGCTACGAGCAGTACTTC. The encoded protein is CASSSRYEQYF.

The V and J genes are TRBV27 and TRBJ2-7; 8 nucleotides agree with TRBD1. The length of the CDR3 is 14 residues. Trimming removed 4 bases from V and 5 bases from J; junction bases left unmatched: 7. The germline V gene has CDR1 MNHEY and CDR2 SMNVEV (reference sequence). Written as DNA, the CDR3 is TGTGCCAGCAGTTGGGCAGGGGGCTACGACGAGCAGTACTTC. Its protein product is CASSWAGGYDEQYF.

This clonotype was seen more than once but under ten times. This chain uses TRBV12-3 or TRBV12-4 with TRBJ1-2; weak D call: TRBD1 (6 bases). This CDR3 is 13 amino acids long. The germline V and J ends were trimmed by 2 bases and 8 bases, with 12 bases remaining between them. For the CDR3, the DNA is TGTGCCAGCAGTTTAACAACAGGGAGCGGCTACACCTTC. It yields the protein CASSLTTGSGYTF.

The V and J genes are TRBV14 and TRBJ2-1; a weak D match, TRBD1 (5 bases). CDR3 size: 13 residues. V lost 5 bases, J lost 9 bases, and 14 bases lay in between. CDR1 is SGHDN and CDR2 is FVKESK in the germline V gene. The CDR3 DNA sequence: TGTGCCAGCAGCGAATACGAAGGGGCTGAGCAGTTCTTC. Encoded protein: CASSEYEGAEQFF.

The chain couples TRBV4-1 to TRBJ1-1; TRBD1 is a possible D gene (6 bases). Between the trimmed V and J ends, which lost 2 bases and 5 bases, there was a span of 15 bases. Germline V gene lookup returns CDR1 MGHRA and CDR2 YSYEKL. The CDR3 is made up of 15 amino acids. The CDR3 DNA follows: TGCGCCAGCAGCCAACAAGGACAGAGGTTGACTGAAGCTTTCTTT. Protein: CASSQQGQRLTEAFF.

The V and J genes are TRBV9 and TRBJ2-3; unclear D gene. Trimming removed 2 bases at V and 2 bases at J, with 6 bases between. The CDR3 runs 13 residues. CDR1 is SGDLS and CDR2 is YYNGEE in the germline V gene. For the CDR3, the DNA is TGTGCCAGCAGCGTCGATATCACAGATACGCAGTATTTT. It is translated as CASSVDITDTQYF.

J is TRBJ2-5 and V is TRBV5-1; D not certain. The CDR3 has 12 amino acids. CDR1 is SGHRS, CDR2 YFSETQ, per germline. The ends were cut back, 2 bases at V and 6 bases at J, with 8 bases in the middle. This CDR3 is CASSFSLQTQYF. The CDR3 DNA is TGCGCCAGCAGCTTTTCTCTACAGACCCAGTACTTC.

This clonotype was seen ten or more times. The CDR3 loop is CASSQEMRNTGELFF. CDR3 bases: TGCGCCAGCAGCCAAGAGATGAGAAACACCGGGGAGCTGTTTTTT. The chain links TRBV4-1 to TRBJ2-2; no clear D gene. The CDR3 contains 15 residues. V was pared by 0 bases and J by 2 bases, with 7 bases between. Germline CDR1 and CDR2: MGHRA and YSYEKL.

The genes are TRBV7-8 and TRBJ2-5; 7 bases are shared with TRBD1. The CDR3 covers 13 residues. CDR1 is SGHVS and CDR2 is FQNEAQ in the germline V gene. The trim removed 5 bases at V and 3 bases at J, leaving 3 bases unmatched. The CDR3 protein is CASSPGTEETQYF. CDR3 in DNA: TGTGCCAGCAGCCCAGGGACAGAAGAGACCCAGTACTTC.

This clonotype has more than one count but fewer than ten. The J gene is TRBJ1-1, the V gene TRBV20-1; 7 nucleotides line up with TRBD1. V was pared by 0 bases and J by 1 base, with 5 bases of the junction left unmatched. Germline V gene lookup returns CDR1 DFQATT and CDR2 SNEGSKA (reference sequence). This CDR3 spans 15 amino acids. DNA for the CDR3: TGCAGTGCTAGAGACCAGGGACAGCCGAACACTGAAGCTTTCTTT. This encodes CSARDQGQPNTEAFF.

This chain links TRBV27 with TRBJ2-2; unclear D gene. V lost 7 bases, J lost 2 bases, and 8 bases lay in between. The V gene's germline CDR1 is MNHEY and CDR2 SMNVEV (reference sequence). The CDR3 is made up of 13 amino acids. CDR3 nucleotides: TGTGCCAGCAAGGTCGTTAACACCGGGGAGCTGTTTTTT. This sequence encodes CASKVVNTGELFF.

The rearrangement joins TRBV5-1 to TRBJ2-1; the D call may be TRBD1 or TRBD2 (6 bases each). The CDR3 spans 15 residues. Trimming pared 6 bases from V and 3 bases from J, leaving 16 bases between. Germline CDR1 is SGHRS and CDR2 is YFSETQ. CDR3 DNA: TGCGCCAGCAATGGGGGGCTCAGAAGCTACAATGAGCAGTTCTTC. As protein: CASNGGLRSYNEQFF. The variable domain in full, completed from reference TRBV5-1 and TRBJ2-1, reads KAGVTQTPRYLIKTRGQQVTLSCSPISGHRSVSWYQQTPGQGLQFLFEYFSETQRNKGNFPGRFSGRQFSNSRSEMNVSTLELGDSALYLCASNGGLRSYNEQFFGPGTRLTVL.